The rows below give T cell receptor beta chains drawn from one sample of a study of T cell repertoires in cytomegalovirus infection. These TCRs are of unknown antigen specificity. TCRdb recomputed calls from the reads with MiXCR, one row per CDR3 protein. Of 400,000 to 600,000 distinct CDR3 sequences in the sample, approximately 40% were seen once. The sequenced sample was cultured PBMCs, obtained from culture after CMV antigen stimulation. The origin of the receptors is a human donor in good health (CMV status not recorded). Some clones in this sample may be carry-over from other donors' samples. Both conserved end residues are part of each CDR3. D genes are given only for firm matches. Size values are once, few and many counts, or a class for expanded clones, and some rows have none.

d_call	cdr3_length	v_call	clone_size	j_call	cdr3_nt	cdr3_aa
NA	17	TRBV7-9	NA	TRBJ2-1	TGTGCCAGCAGCCACCCCCGGTCGGCAGCCCCCTACAATGAGCAGTTCTTC	CASSHPRSAAPYNEQFF
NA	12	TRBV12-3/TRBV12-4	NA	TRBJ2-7	TGTGCCAGCAGTTTGCTGGCGATACAGCAGTACTTC	CASSLLAIQQYF
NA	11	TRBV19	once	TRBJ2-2	TGTGCCAGTAGCGGCGCCGGGGAGCTGTTTTTT	CASSGAGELFF
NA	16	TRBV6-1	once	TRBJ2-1	TGTGCCAGCAGTGGGACAGCCGCAAGCTCCTACAATGAGCAGTTCTTC	CASSGTAASSYNEQFF
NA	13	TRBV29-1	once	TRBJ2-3	TGCAGCGTTAGGACATTTAGCACAGATACGCAGTATTTT	CSVRTFSTDTQYF
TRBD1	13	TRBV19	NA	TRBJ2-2	TGTGCCACGGGACAGGGTGGCACCGGGGAGCTGTTTTTT	CATGQGGTGELFF
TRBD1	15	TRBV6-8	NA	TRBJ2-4	TGTGCCAGCAGAGACAGGGGGCTTAGCAAAAACATTCAGTACTTC	CASRDRGLSKNIQYF
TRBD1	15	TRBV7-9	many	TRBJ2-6	TGTGCCAGCAGCTTACAGGGGGCTGGGGCCAACGTCCTGACTTTC	CASSLQGAGANVLTF
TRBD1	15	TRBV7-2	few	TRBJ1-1	TGTGCCAGCAGCCCCCGAGGCAGGGGGAGCACTGAAGCTTTCTTT	CASSPRGRGSTEAFF
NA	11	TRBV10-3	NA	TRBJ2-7	TGTGCCATCAGTGGGGGCCCCGAGCAGTACTTC	CAISGGPEQYF
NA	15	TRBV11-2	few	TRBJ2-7	TGTGCCAGCAGCCGAATAAAGGGGAGCTCCTACGAGCAGTACTTC	CASSRIKGSSYEQYF
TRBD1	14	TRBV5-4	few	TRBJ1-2	TGTGCCAGCAGCATACCGGGACAGTCCTATGGCTACACCTTC	CASSIPGQSYGYTF
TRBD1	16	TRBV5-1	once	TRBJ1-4	TGCGCCAGCAGCTTGCAAGCAGGGGGAACTAATGAAAAACTGTTTTTT	CASSLQAGGTNEKLFF
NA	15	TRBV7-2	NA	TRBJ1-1	TGTGCCAGCAGCTTAGCCGCTGGGACTTACACTGAAGCTTTCTTT	CASSLAAGTYTEAFF
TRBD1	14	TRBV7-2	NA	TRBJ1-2	TGTGCCAGCAGCCAACAGGGGGTGTTCTATGGCTACACCTTC	CASSQQGVFYGYTF
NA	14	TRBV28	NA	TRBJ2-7	TGTGCCAGCACCCCCCCTTTGCAATTAGGGGAGCAGTACTTC	CASTPPLQLGEQYF
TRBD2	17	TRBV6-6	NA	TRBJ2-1	TGTGCCAGCAGTGAGAGGTCTCTACTAGCGGAATACAATGAGCAGTTCTTC	CASSERSLLAEYNEQFF
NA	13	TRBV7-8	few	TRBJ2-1	TGTGCCAGCAGCTTAGACAGCCTTAATGAGCAGTTCTTC	CASSLDSLNEQFF
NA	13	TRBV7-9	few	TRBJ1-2	TGTGCCAGCAGCCCTGACCCCGGGTTCGGCTACACCTTC	CASSPDPGFGYTF
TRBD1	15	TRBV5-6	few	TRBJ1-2	TGTGCCAGCAGCCAAGATGACAGGGAACTTTTGGGCTACACCTTC	CASSQDDRELLGYTF
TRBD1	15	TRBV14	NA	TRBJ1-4	TGTGCCAGCAGCCAACGGACAGGACCTAATGAAAAACTGTTTTTT	CASSQRTGPNEKLFF
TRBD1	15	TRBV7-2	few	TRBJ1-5	TGTGCCAGCAGCTTAAGGACAGGGAGGGGTCAGCCCCAGCATTTT	CASSLRTGRGQPQHF
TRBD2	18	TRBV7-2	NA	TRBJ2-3	TGTGCCAGCAGCTTCCTCGGGGCACTAGCGGGTGTTGCAGATACGCAGTATTTT	CASSFLGALAGVADTQYF
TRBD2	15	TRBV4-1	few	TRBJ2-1	TGCGCCAGCAGCCAAGTCCGGGAGGGCTTCAATGAGCAGTTCTTC	CASSQVREGFNEQFF
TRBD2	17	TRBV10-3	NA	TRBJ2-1	TGTGCCATCAAGCCGGGACTAGCGGGAGAGGGGGACAATGAGCAGTTCTTC	CAIKPGLAGEGDNEQFF
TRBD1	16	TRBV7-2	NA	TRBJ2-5	TGTGCCAGCAGCTTAGCACCCGGGACAGGGGGGAAGACCCAGTACTTC	CASSLAPGTGGKTQYF
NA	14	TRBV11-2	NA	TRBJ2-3	TGTGCCAGCAGCTTAAGGCCCCTAGCAGATACGCAGTATTTT	CASSLRPLADTQYF
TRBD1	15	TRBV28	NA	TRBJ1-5	TGTGCCAGCAGTCCGGGACAGGGTTCCTGGCAGCCCCAGCATTTT	CASSPGQGSWQPQHF
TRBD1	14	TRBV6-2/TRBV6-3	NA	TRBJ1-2	TGTGCCAGCGGCCGGGACAGGGGAGCCTACGGCTACACCTTC	CASGRDRGAYGYTF
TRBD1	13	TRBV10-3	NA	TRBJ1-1	TGTGCCATTCGGACAGGGAGAGCGTTTGAAGCTTTCTTT	CAIRTGRAFEAFF
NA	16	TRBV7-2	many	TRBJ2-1	TGTGCCAGCAGCTTCGCCGGGACTCCTGGCAACAATGAGCAGTTCTTC	CASSFAGTPGNNEQFF
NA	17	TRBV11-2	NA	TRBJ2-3	TGTGCCAGCAGCTCTTTGGCCGGGACGACTAGCACAGATACGCAGTATTTT	CASSSLAGTTSTDTQYF
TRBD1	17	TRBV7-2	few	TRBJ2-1	TGTGCCAGCAGCATGACGTATAAGACAGGGACGACACCAGAGCAGTTCTTC	CASSMTYKTGTTPEQFF
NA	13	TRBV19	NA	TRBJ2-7	TGTGCCAGTAGTATAGGCCCCCTCGACGAGCAGTACTTC	CASSIGPLDEQYF
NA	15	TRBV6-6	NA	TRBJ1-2	TGTGCCAGCAGTTACTCGTGGGCGGGGGACTATGGCTACACCTTC	CASSYSWAGDYGYTF
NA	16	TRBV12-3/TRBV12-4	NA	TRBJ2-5	TGTGCCAGCAGCCGTGGAGATTCGGTAGCCAGTGAGACCCAGTACTTC	CASSRGDSVASETQYF
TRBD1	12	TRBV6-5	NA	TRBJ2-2	TGTGCCAGCCGACAGGGTTGGGAGGAGCTGTTTTTT	CASRQGWEELFF
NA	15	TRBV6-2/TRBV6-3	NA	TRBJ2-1	TGTGCCAGCAGCTCCCACCGAAACAGGGACAATGAGCAGTTCTTC	CASSSHRNRDNEQFF
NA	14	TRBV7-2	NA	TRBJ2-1	TGTGCCAGCAGCTCGTACCCTATGAACAATGAGCAGTTCTTC	CASSSYPMNNEQFF
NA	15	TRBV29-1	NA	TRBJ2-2	TGCAGCGTTGATCTCGAGGGTTCGAGCACCGGGGAGCTGTTTTTT	CSVDLEGSSTGELFF
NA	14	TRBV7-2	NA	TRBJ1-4	TGTGCCAGCAGCTTCGAGCCCGGAAGGGAAAAACTGTTTTTT	CASSFEPGREKLFF
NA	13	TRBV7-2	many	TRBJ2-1	TGTGCCAGCAGCTTGGGACGCTCCAATGAGCAGTTCTTC	CASSLGRSNEQFF
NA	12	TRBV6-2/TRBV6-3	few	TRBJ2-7	TGTGCCAGCAGTTGGGATTACTACGAGCAGTACTTC	CASSWDYYEQYF
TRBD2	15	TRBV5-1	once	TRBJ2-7	TGCGCCAGCAGCTTGGGAAGCGGGAGGGGTTACGAGCAGTACTTC	CASSLGSGRGYEQYF
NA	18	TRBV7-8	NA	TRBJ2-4	TGTGCCAGCAGCCAACTAAGGCTGGGGTTAACAGCCAAAAACATTCAGTACTTC	CASSQLRLGLTAKNIQYF
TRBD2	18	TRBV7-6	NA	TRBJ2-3	TGTGCCAGCAGCTTTTCTAGCGGGGGGGCCGGTGGCACAGATACGCAGTATTTT	CASSFSSGGAGGTDTQYF
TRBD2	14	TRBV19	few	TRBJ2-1	TGTGCCAGTAGTAGAGGGACTAGCAGGAATGAGCAGTTCTTC	CASSRGTSRNEQFF
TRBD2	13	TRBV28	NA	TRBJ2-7	TGTGCCAGCAGTTTACTAGGGCGGGGGGAGCAGTACTTC	CASSLLGRGEQYF
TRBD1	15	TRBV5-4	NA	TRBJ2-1	TGTGCCAGCAGTCTCGACAGGGGGCAGTACAATGAGCAGTTCTTC	CASSLDRGQYNEQFF
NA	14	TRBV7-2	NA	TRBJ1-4	TGTGCCAGCAGCTTTGGGCGGGTTAATGAAAAACTGTTTTTT	CASSFGRVNEKLFF
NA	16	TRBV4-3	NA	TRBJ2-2	TGCGCCAGCAGCAGTGACAGAAATACGAACACCGGGGAGCTGTTTTTT	CASSSDRNTNTGELFF
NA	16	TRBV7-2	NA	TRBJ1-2	TGTGCCAGCAGCTTAGCGCCAAGGGGCGTTCTCTATGGCTACACCTTC	CASSLAPRGVLYGYTF
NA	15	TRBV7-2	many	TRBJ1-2	TGTGCCAGCAGCCCTCAGACAGGAAGGTTGGGGGGCTACACCTTC	CASSPQTGRLGGYTF
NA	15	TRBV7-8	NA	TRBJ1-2	TGTGCCAGCAGCTTAGGCGCAGGGATTAGGTATGGCTACACCTTC	CASSLGAGIRYGYTF
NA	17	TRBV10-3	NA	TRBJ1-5	TGTGCCATCAGTGGTTTGAAAAGGTCAAATAGCAATCAGCCCCAGCATTTT	CAISGLKRSNSNQPQHF
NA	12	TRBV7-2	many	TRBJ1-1	TGTGCCAGCAGCCCAGCAGGGACTGAAGCTTTCTTT	CASSPAGTEAFF